This T cell receptor beta chain was captured in a study of T cells in Graves' hyperthyroidism and ophthalmopathy. The germline CDR1 and CDR2 sequences are KGHDR and SFDVKD. The CDR3 covers 12 residues. Trimming shortened V by 7 bases and J by 7 bases, and 10 bases separated the two germline ends. RNA transcripts yielded amplified TCR beta CDR3 regions. The TCR CDR3 first-round RT-PCR relied on the HTBI primer set. TCRdb recomputed calls from the multiplex PCR reads with MiXCR, one row per CDR3 protein. The table shows some 600,000 distinct CDR3 sequences, with more than 45% occurring only once. Graves' hyperthyroidism without ophthalmopathy progression within 18 months was termed stable. Newly diagnosed hyperthyroidism patients aged 18 to 65 years had disease lasting under 2 months.

This TCR derives from a woman between 18 and 29 years old with Graves' hyperthyroidism. The rearrangement joins TRBV24-1 to TRBJ1-3; tentative D call: TRBD1 (5 bases). The sample taken for sequencing was peripheral blood or thyroid tissue (not recorded which). The CDR3: CATRDSTNTIYF. CDR3 bases: TGTGCCACCAGAGACAGCACCAACACCATATATTTT.